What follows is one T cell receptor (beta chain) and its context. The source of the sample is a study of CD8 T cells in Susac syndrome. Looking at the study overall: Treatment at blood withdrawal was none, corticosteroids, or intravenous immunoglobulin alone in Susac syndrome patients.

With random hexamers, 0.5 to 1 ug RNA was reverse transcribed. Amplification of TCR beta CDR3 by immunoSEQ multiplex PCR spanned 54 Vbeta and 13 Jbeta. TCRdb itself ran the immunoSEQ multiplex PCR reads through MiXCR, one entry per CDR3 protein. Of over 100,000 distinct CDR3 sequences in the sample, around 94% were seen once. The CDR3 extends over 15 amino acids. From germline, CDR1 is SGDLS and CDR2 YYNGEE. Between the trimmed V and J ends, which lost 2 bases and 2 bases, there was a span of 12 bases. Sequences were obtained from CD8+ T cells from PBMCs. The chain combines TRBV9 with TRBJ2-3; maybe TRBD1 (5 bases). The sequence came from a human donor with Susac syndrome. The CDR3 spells CASSVTDSFTDTQYF. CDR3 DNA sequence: TGTGCCAGCAGCGTTACAGACAGTTTCACAGATACGCAGTATTTT. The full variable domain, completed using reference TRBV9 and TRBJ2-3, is DSGVTQTPKHLITATGQRVTLRCSPRSGDLSVYWYQQSLDQGLQFLIQYYNGEERAKGNILERFSAQQFPDLHSELNLSSLELGDSALYFCASSVTDSFTDTQYFGPGTRLTVL.